One T cell receptor beta chain is described in this entry. Its target is not known. V lost 3 bases to trimming and J lost 10 bases; unmatched junction nucleotides: 5. CDR1 is MRHNA and CDR2 is SNTAGT in the germline V gene. The CDR3 runs 14 residues. Primers: 60 Vbeta forward and 13 Jbeta reverse. Profiled with immunoSEQ multiplex PCR; TCRdb holds only in-frame clones, not every one. In the table there are about 190,000 clones, 75% to 90% of which are singletons. Healthy bone marrow donors made up the cohort. The sample comes from a study of cytomegalovirus exposure and HLA in healthy donors. Study observations and caveats: TCR beta V- and J-gene trimming, according to a later analysis, was linked to a missense DCLRE1C variant. On later analysis, the bulk of CMV-associated TCR beta chains appeared to be HLA-restricted.

V is TRBV6-4 and J is TRBJ1-6; the match to TRBD1 covers 8 bases. Sequencing was performed on PBMCs. The clonotype comes from a man aged 35-49 years in good health and CMV-seropositive. The CDR3 DNA follows: TGTGCCAGCAGTGAGGGGACAGGAAACTCACCCCTCCACTTT. Protein sequence: CASSEGTGNSPLHF.